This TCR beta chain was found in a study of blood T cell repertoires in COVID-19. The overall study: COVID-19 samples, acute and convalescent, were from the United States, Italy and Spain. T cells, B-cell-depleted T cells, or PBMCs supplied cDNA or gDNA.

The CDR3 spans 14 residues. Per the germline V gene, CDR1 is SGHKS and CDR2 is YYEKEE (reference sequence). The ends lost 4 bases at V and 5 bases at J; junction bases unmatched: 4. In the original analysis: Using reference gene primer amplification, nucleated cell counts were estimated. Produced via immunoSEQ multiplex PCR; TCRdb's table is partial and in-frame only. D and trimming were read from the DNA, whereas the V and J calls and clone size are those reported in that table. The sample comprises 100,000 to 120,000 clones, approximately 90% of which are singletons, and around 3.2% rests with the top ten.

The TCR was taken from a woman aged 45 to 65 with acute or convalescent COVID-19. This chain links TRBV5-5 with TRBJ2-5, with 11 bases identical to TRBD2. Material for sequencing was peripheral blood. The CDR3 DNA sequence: TGTGCCAGCAGCCAGGGACTAGCGGACGAGACCCAGTACTTC. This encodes CASSQGLADETQYF.